The 30 T cell receptor beta chains in this list originate from one sample, sequenced in a study of early T cells in non-severe SARS-CoV-2 infection (dated by TCRdb to the early 2020s). To prepare the library, 5' RACE was applied. Reads for this sample came from a NextSeq 500. In-frame beta chains were kept once TCRdb had trimmed the public reads at Q25 with fastp and called clones with MiXCR. Rows merge per CDR3 protein into single entries with the most common DNA and genes. Within this sample are about 59,000 distinct CDR3 sequences, with less than 15% of them counted one time only. The top ten clonotypes cover roughly 8.8% of the sample. The starting material was whole blood, obtained at baseline. Receptors originate from an adult who was a healthcare worker with PCR-confirmed SARS-CoV-2 infection or an uninfected control (not recorded which).

This clonotype was recorded a few times. The chain recombines TRBV12-3 or TRBV12-4 with TRBJ1-2, with unresolved D. This CDR3 has 12 residues. Trimming took off 5 bases at V and 6 bases at J, with 10 bases between the two ends. CDR3 protein: CASSKRTHGYTF. In DNA, the CDR3 is TGTGCCAGCAGTAAGCGGACGCATGGCTACACCTTC.

This clonotype was seen a handful of times. The V call is TRBV7-2, the J call TRBJ2-1, with TRBD1 as a possible D gene (5 bases). Germline CDR1 SGHTA, CDR2 FQGNSA. The CDR3 loop spans 15 amino acids. Trimming cost V 5 bases and J 5 bases, with 16 bases left between them. The CDR3 loop reads CASSPRRVSHNEQFF. In DNA form, the CDR3 reads TGTGCCAGCAGCCCTCGCAGGGTTAGCCACAATGAGCAGTTCTTC.

This clonotype showed up just a few times. V is TRBV11-2 and J is TRBJ1-2; 9 bases are shared with TRBD1. CDR3 length: 15 residues. CDR1 is SGHAT and CDR2 is FQNNGV in the germline V gene. The J segment lost 6 bases and the V segment lost 5 bases, leaving 10 bases of the junction unmatched. The CDR3 nucleotides are TGTGCCAGCAGCGCCACAGGGGGCGCGTTGGATGGCTACACCTTC. It is translated as CASSATGGALDGYTF.

Many counts were recorded for this clonotype. V usage is TRBV20-1 and J usage is TRBJ2-3; TRBD2 matches at 10 bases. The length of the CDR3 is 16 residues. Germline V gene sequence: CDR1 DFQATT, CDR2 SNEGSKA (reference sequence). V lost 3 bases, J lost 4 bases, and 10 bases stayed unmatched. The CDR3 loop reads CSASPPSGGAADTQYF. The CDR3 region has the DNA TGCAGTGCTAGCCCCCCCAGCGGGGGGGCCGCAGATACGCAGTATTTT.

The chain joins TRBV27 to TRBJ2-7; D not resolved. Germline V gene lookup returns CDR1 MNHEY and CDR2 SMNVEV (reference sequence). V was trimmed by 6 bases and J by 5 bases, leaving 14 bases between them. There are 13 residues in the CDR3. The CDR3 bases are TGTGCCAGCAGCGACCGGAACCGGAACGAGCAGTACTTC. It translates to CASSDRNRNEQYF.

The chain joins TRBV28 to TRBJ2-5, with D possibly TRBD1 on 5 matching bases. V lost 4 bases and J 5 bases, leaving 11 bases between the germline ends. Germline-derived CDR1 and CDR2 are MDHEN and SYDVKM. This CDR3 contains 13 residues. CDR3 loop: CASSSTVVETQYF. DNA of the CDR3: TGTGCCAGCAGTTCGACAGTGGTTGAGACCCAGTACTTC.

This clonotype was seen a single time. The chain is built from TRBV27 and TRBJ2-7; 11 bases are shared with TRBD2. The CDR3 spans 14 residues. The germline CDR1 and CDR2 sequences are MNHEY and SMNVEV (reference sequence). Trimming took 3 bases from V and 7 from J; bases not matched to a gene: 5. The CDR3 protein is CASSFSGGVAEQYF. The DNA for the CDR3 is TGTGCCAGCAGTTTTAGCGGGGGGGTTGCGGAGCAGTACTTC.

The table lists this clonotype with a few counts. V usage is TRBV9 and J usage is TRBJ2-5; D call uncertain. Trimming left V 0 bases short and J 7 bases short, with 10 bases between. CDR1 and CDR2 (germline): SGDLS, YYNGEE. The CDR3 is 13 amino acids. The CDR3 sequence: CASSVGGKGTQYF. The DNA of the CDR3 is TGTGCCAGCAGCGTAGGGGGAAAAGGGACCCAGTACTTC.

This chain uses TRBV20-1 with TRBJ1-5; D gene uncertain. Germline V gene lookup returns CDR1 DFQATT and CDR2 SNEGSKA (reference sequence). The CDR3 runs 14 residues. V lost 3 bases, J lost 1 base, and 10 bases lay in between. The CDR3 sequence: CSASVRRSNQPQHF. In nucleotides, the CDR3 is TGCAGTGCTAGTGTCAGGAGGAGCAATCAGCCCCAGCATTTT.

The chain uses TRBV18 and TRBJ1-6; 8 bases are shared with TRBD1. CDR1 is KGHSH, CDR2 LQKENI, per germline. The CDR3 consists of 15 residues. V shed 3 bases, J shed 10 bases, and the junction held 8 bases outside the gene matches. In DNA form, the CDR3 reads TGTGCCAGCTCACCTTACGACAGGGGCAACTCACCCCTCCACTTT. It encodes CASSPYDRGNSPLHF.

The chain joins TRBV28 to TRBJ2-5; 9 bases align to TRBD1. The germline V gene has CDR1 MDHEN and CDR2 SYDVKM. This CDR3 is 15 amino acids long. With 2 bases clipped from V and 0 bases from J, the junction kept 1 base outside the gene matches. CDR3 in amino acids: CASSLGQGYQETQYF. As DNA, the CDR3 is TGTGCCAGCAGTTTAGGACAGGGGTACCAAGAGACCCAGTACTTC.

At least ten counts were recorded for this clonotype. The chain has TRBV7-2 and TRBJ2-1, with D unclear. The germline gives CDR1 SGHTA, CDR2 FQGNSA. Trimming pared 2 bases from V and 5 bases from J, leaving 13 bases between. CDR3 length: 15 residues. In DNA form, the CDR3 reads TGTGCCAGCAGCTTAACCGGTTCAGATAACAATGAGCAGTTCTTC. Translation: CASSLTGSDNNEQFF.

This clonotype was counted between two and nine times. This sequence joins TRBV12-3 or TRBV12-4 and TRBJ1-3; D gene uncertain. V was cut by 2 bases and J by 8 bases, with 13 bases left in between. The CDR3 is 14 amino acids. For the CDR3, the DNA is TGTGCCAGCAGTTTAAGCGTCGAAAAGGACACCATATATTTT. Its translation: CASSLSVEKDTIYF.

This clonotype was seen a few times. The chain joins TRBV5-1 to TRBJ1-1, with unresolved D. Germline CDR1 SGHRS, CDR2 YFSETQ. The length of the CDR3 is 12 residues. V was trimmed by 3 bases and J by 11 bases, leaving 14 bases between them. For the CDR3, the DNA is TGCGCCAGCAGCTCCCCTCCGCCACAGGCTTTCTTT. Amino acid sequence: CASSSPPPQAFF.

This clonotype was found many times. The J gene is TRBJ1-2, the V gene TRBV6-5, with D maybe TRBD1 (6 bases). V lost 2 bases, J lost 4 bases, and 11 bases lay in between. CDR3 length equals 14 residues. Germline-derived CDR1 and CDR2 are MNHEY and SVGAGI. The CDR3 spells CASSYGQGIYGYTF. CDR3 nucleotide sequence: TGTGCCAGCAGTTACGGGCAGGGGATCTATGGCTACACCTTC.

The chain links TRBV7-8 to TRBJ2-7, with TRBD2 matching 9 bases. This CDR3 region has 13 residues. Losses at the gene ends were 6 bases for V and 2 bases for J; bases not matched to a gene: 2. The germline gives CDR1 SGHVS, CDR2 FQNEAQ. The CDR3 bases are TGTGCCAGCAGAATAGCGGGGGCCTACGAGCAGTACTTC. This translates into CASRIAGAYEQYF.

This sequence joins TRBV4-2 and TRBJ2-6; TRBD1 agrees at 7 bases. The CDR3 extends over 15 amino acids. Germline V lookup: CDR1 LGHNA, CDR2 YNFKEQ. V trimming: 3 bases; J trimming: 1 base; junction bases outside the gene matches: 0. The CDR3, as DNA: TGTGCCAGCAGCCAGGGACAGTCTGGGGCCAACGTCCTGACTTTC. Protein product: CASSQGQSGANVLTF.

The V and J genes are TRBV12-2 and TRBJ2-2; TRBD1, the D gene given by the table, was not confirmed from the DNA. TRBV12-2 is a pseudogene locus. The CDR3 sequence is 16 residues long. CDR3 sequence reads: CASRLSRERNTGELFF. The CDR3 bases are TGTGCAAGTCGCTTATCCAGGGAACGGAACACCGGGGAGCTGTTTTTT.

In its sample, this clonotype was seen a few times. The chain couples TRBV5-1 to TRBJ2-7; TRBD2 is a possible D gene (5 bases). Trimming left V 4 bases short and J 6 bases short, with 14 bases between. Germline V gene sequence: CDR1 SGHRS, CDR2 YFSETQ. This CDR3 has 13 amino acids. CDR3 loop: CASSREGIPEQYF. DNA of the CDR3: TGCGCCAGCAGCCGGGAAGGGATCCCCGAGCAGTACTTC.

The chain joins TRBV5-6 to TRBJ2-4, with 12 bases aligning to TRBD2. The germline CDR1 and CDR2 sequences are SGHDT and YYEEEE. The CDR3 is made up of 17 amino acids. V shed 2 bases and J 6 bases; nucleotides not matched to a gene: 9. The CDR3 DNA follows: TGTGCCAGCAGCTTTCTAGCGGGAGGGCGTTTGGGAAACATTCAGTACTTC. This translates into CASSFLAGGRLGNIQYF.

This clonotype was counted a few times. V is TRBV28 and J is TRBJ2-5; 12 bases match TRBD1. The germline V gene encodes CDR1 MDHEN and CDR2 SYDVKM. V was pared by 6 bases and J by 5 bases, with 7 bases of the junction left unmatched. This CDR3 region has 15 residues. CDR3 loop: CASRSGTGGLETQYF. CDR3 bases: TGTGCCAGCAGATCCGGGACAGGGGGCTTGGAGACCCAGTACTTC.

The chain combines TRBV11-2 with TRBJ2-3; TRBD2 matches 12 bases. The germline CDR1 and CDR2 sequences are SGHAT and FQNNGV. V shed 5 bases, J shed 3 bases, and the junction held 6 bases outside the gene matches. This CDR3 has 16 amino acids. The CDR3 spells CASSPLAGGQTDTQYF. CDR3 sequence (DNA): TGTGCCAGCAGCCCTCTAGCGGGGGGGCAGACAGATACGCAGTATTTT.

This clonotype has more than one count but fewer than ten. This rearrangement joins TRBV20-1 to TRBJ2-5; D tentatively reads TRBD1 or TRBD2 (5 bases each). Germline CDR1 DFQATT, CDR2 SNEGSKA (reference sequence). V lost 5 bases, J lost 4 bases, and 17 bases lay in between. The CDR3 totals 14 residues. CDR3 sequence: CSAPPRGLGETQYF. In DNA, the CDR3 is TGCAGTGCTCCCCCCCGGGGCTTAGGAGAGACCCAGTACTTC.

Many counts were recorded for this clonotype. The chain carries TRBV6-5 and TRBJ2-5; D gene uncertain. Germline loops: CDR1 MNHEY, CDR2 SVGAGI. The CDR3 spans 16 residues. V was trimmed by 0 bases and J by 4 bases, leaving 15 bases between them. CDR3 coding DNA: TGTGCCAGCAGTTACTCGGCGGTCGTAACGGCAGAGACCCAGTACTTC. Translated: CASSYSAVVTAETQYF.

The DNA of the CDR3 is TGTGCCAGCAGCGGGGACAGGAACTATGGCTACACCTTC. Its protein product is CASSGDRNYGYTF. The V call is TRBV28, the J call TRBJ1-2, with 8 nucleotides matching TRBD1. Germline V gene sequence: CDR1 MDHEN, CDR2 SYDVKM. CDR3 length: 13 residues. The V and J ends lost 6 bases and 2 bases, in that order; junction bases with no gene match: 2.

This clonotype was seen only a few times. V usage is TRBV7-6 and J usage is TRBJ1-1; the D gene is possibly TRBD1 (5 bases). V was cut by 3 bases and J by 4 bases, with 9 bases left in between. This CDR3 contains 13 residues. Germline CDR1 SGHVS, CDR2 FNYEAQ. Here the CDR3 DNA reads TGTGCCAGCAGCTTCGACAGATCCACTGAAGCTTTCTTT. Translation: CASSFDRSTEAFF.

This chain links TRBV12-3 or TRBV12-4 with TRBJ1-1, with no clear D. This CDR3 region has 14 residues. V was clipped by 5 bases and J by 1 base, with 11 bases between them. The CDR3: CASSAQNKNTEAFF. The CDR3 DNA is TGTGCCAGCAGTGCACAGAACAAGAACACTGAAGCTTTCTTT.

The V gene is TRBV9, the J gene TRBJ2-5, with 7 bases aligning to TRBD2. Looked up from germline, CDR1 is SGDLS and CDR2 is YYNGEE. Germline trimming cut 6 bases from V and 2 bases from J; bases unmatched to any gene: 7. The CDR3 spans 14 residues. The CDR3 sequence is CASTTGGLQETQYF. Written as DNA, the CDR3 is TGTGCCAGCACCACGGGGGGACTGCAAGAGACCCAGTACTTC.

This chain's CDR3 is CASSLGGSGNQPQHF. CDR3 DNA sequence: TGTGCCAGCAGCTTAGGAGGGTCCGGCAATCAGCCCCAGCATTTT. J is TRBJ1-5 and V is TRBV7-2; unclear D gene. Germline values: CDR1 SGHTA, CDR2 FQGNSA. V lost 1 base, J lost 2 bases, and 9 bases lay in between. The CDR3 is made up of 15 amino acids.

This clonotype occurred a few times. The CDR3 sequence: CASSQAIPPLTDTQYF. The DNA for the CDR3 is TGTGCCAGCAGCCAAGCGATACCACCGCTCACAGATACGCAGTATTTT. The chain is built from TRBV14 and TRBJ2-3; D gene uncertain. V dropped 1 base and J dropped 2 bases, with 13 bases sitting between them. The CDR3 loop spans 16 amino acids. Germline loops: CDR1 SGHDN, CDR2 FVKESK.